This TCR beta chain derives from a study of shared clonotypes between healthy human individuals. Study conclusions and caveats: A handful of donors showed sharing of approximately 5% of naive CD4 clonotypes.

Of note for this clone: The antigen remains unidentified.

The V and J ends lost 3 bases and 1 base respectively, with 20 bases between them. In germline, CDR1 is SGDLS, CDR2 YYNGEE. The CDR3 runs 18 residues. Naivety among CD8 cells was defined by CD45RO negativity and positive CCR7 selection, thereby excluding terminally differentiated effector memory CD45RA+ cells. Clones were read by immunoSEQ multiplex PCR, and TCRdb kept only the in-frame ones, dropping some. The top ten hold under 2% of the sample, which has millions of clones, about 92% seen once. The rearrangement joins TRBV9 to TRBJ2-1; either TRBD1 or TRBD2 may fit D (7 bases each). The TCR sequence derives from a man younger than 35 in good health. Some clones in this sample may be carry-over from other donors' samples. Sequencing was carried out using naive CD8+ T cells from PBMCs. The CDR3 reads CASSAPGGRGISYNEQFF. In DNA form, the CDR3 reads TGTGCCAGCAGCGCCCCAGGGGGGAGGGGCATTTCCTACAATGAGCAGTTCTTC.